The clone carrying this TCR beta chain was seen once. Its antigen is unknown. The data stem from a study of T cell responses to AZD1222 COVID-19 vaccine. Study-wide findings and caveats: AZD1222 recipients seropositive at baseline numbered only 5 or 6. Elevations in Spike-specific TCR breadth and depth followed administration of two AZD1222 doses. None of the repertoires were sampled until the peak T cell response had passed.

TCRdb keeps only in-frame clones here, not all; method: immunoSEQ multiplex PCR. The sample holds roughly 120,000 clones, roughly 90% seen once. V shed 0 bases and J 3 bases; nucleotides not matched to a gene: 5. Per the germline V gene, CDR1 is SGDLS and CDR2 is YYNGEE. This CDR3 region has 15 residues. The genes are TRBV9 and TRBJ1-2, with 7 bases lining up with TRBD1. The sequences come from peripheral blood, collected on day 0 of AZD1222 vaccination. The sequence was collected from an adult in good health. The CDR3 DNA follows: TGTGCCAGCAGCGTAGGGAGACAGGGCTACTATGGCTACACCTTC. Amino acids: CASSVGRQGYYGYTF.